The 2 T cell receptor beta chains reported below all come from one sample, sequenced in a study of siplizumab effects on memory and regulatory T cells. Here immunoSEQ multiplex PCR was the method, and the copy in TCRdb shows in-frame clones only, minus some. The sample records roughly 97,000 clones, over 85% being singletons. Sequencing was carried out using Tregs sorted from blood. The source of these receptors is a human donor in good health.

This rearrangement joins TRBV7-9 to TRBJ2-7; 7 bases line up with TRBD2. The V gene end was trimmed by 7 bases and the J gene end by 3 bases; junction bases not matched to a gene: 12. Germline lookup yields CDR1 SEHNR and CDR2 FQNEAQ (reference sequence). The CDR3 loop spans 15 amino acids. CDR3 coding DNA: TGTGCCAGCACCGGACCGGGACTAAAATTCTACGAGCAGTACTTC. As protein: CASTGPGLKFYEQYF.

This chain uses TRBV9 with TRBJ1-5; D possibly corresponds to TRBD1 (5 bases). V was shortened by 0 bases and J by 5 bases, with 15 bases between the two germline ends. Germline V lookup: CDR1 SGDLS, CDR2 YYNGEE. The CDR3 has 16 amino acids. The CDR3 DNA is TGTGCCAGCAGCGTAGATCCAGGGCGGTTCGATCAGCCCCAGCATTTT. Translating gives CASSVDPGRFDQPQHF. Drawing the rest from reference TRBV9 and TRBJ1-5, the complete variable domain is DSGVTQTPKHLITATGQRVTLRCSPRSGDLSVYWYQQSLDQGLQFLIQYYNGEERAKGNILERFSAQQFPDLHSELNLSSLELGDSALYFCASSVDPGRFDQPQHFGDGTRLSIL.